A single sample gave rise to the 28 T cell receptor beta chains below, sequenced in a study of vaccination effects on CD4 cells after COVID-19. The antigens for these receptors are not known. Produced via immunoSEQ multiplex PCR; TCRdb's table is partial and in-frame only. The data hold roughly 76,000 clones, with 60% to 80% observed a single time. Viral peptide pools were used in the ViraFEST assay to expand antigen-specific CD4+ T cells, and sequencing came afterward. Subsequent to less than 13 days of culture, CD4+ T cells were isolated. The input for sequencing was CD4+ T cells from PBMCs cultured with HCoV-229E spike peptides, taken before COVID-19 vaccination. These receptors came from a human donor who received a COVID-19 vaccine.

V is TRBV3-1 (or the pseudogene TRBV3-2) and J is TRBJ1-6; the D gene is possibly TRBD1 (5 bases). V gave up 3 bases and J gave up 5 bases, with 8 bases separating them. The CDR3 runs to 14 residues. Germline V gene lookup returns CDR1 LGHDT and CDR2 YNNKEL (reference sequence). The chain's CDR3 is CASSHRQNNSPLHF. CDR3 sequence (DNA): TGTGCCAGCAGCCATCGACAGAATAATTCACCCCTCCACTTT.

The V gene is TRBV7-2, the J gene TRBJ1-5; a weak D match, TRBD1 (6 bases). The germline V and J ends were trimmed by 0 bases and 6 bases, with 12 bases remaining between them. Germline V gene lookup returns CDR1 SGHTA and CDR2 FQGNSA. This CDR3 contains 15 residues. CDR3 sequence: CASSLAARGVQPQHF. DNA for the CDR3: TGTGCCAGCAGCTTAGCCGCCAGGGGTGTTCAGCCCCAGCATTTT.

The J gene is TRBJ1-6, the V gene TRBV2; D is unresolved. Deletions cut 6 bases from V and 6 bases from J, with 12 bases between. CDR1 is SNHLY and CDR2 is FYNNEI in the germline V gene. The CDR3 is 14 amino acids. The CDR3 spells CASSAERSNSPLHF. Written as DNA, the CDR3 is TGTGCCAGCAGCGCCGAACGATCTAATTCACCCCTCCACTTT.

This rearrangement joins TRBV3-1 (or the pseudogene TRBV3-2) to TRBJ2-4; perhaps TRBD1 as D (5 bases). Germline CDR1 is LGHDT and CDR2 is YNNKEL (reference sequence). V shed 2 bases and J shed 7 bases, with 15 bases lying between them. CDR3 length: 15 amino acids. CDR3 protein: CASSQSQGLTNIQYF. In nucleotides, the CDR3 is TGTGCCAGCAGCCAAAGCCAGGGTCTTACTAACATTCAGTACTTC.

This chain links TRBV3-1 (or the pseudogene TRBV3-2) with TRBJ1-4; maybe TRBD1 (6 bases). The ends were cut back, 3 bases at V and 8 bases at J, with 13 bases in the middle. This CDR3 is 14 amino acids long. Germline V gene data show CDR1 as LGHDT and CDR2 as YNNKEL (reference sequence). The DNA for the CDR3 is TGTGCCAGCAGCCATGGGGGGCGAGACGAAAAACTGTTTTTT. Its protein is CASSHGGRDEKLFF.

This chain connects TRBV6-5 to TRBJ1-5; D remains ambiguous. The germline V gene has CDR1 MNHEY and CDR2 SVGAGI. The CDR3 has 15 residues. V dropped 5 bases and J dropped 0 bases, with 11 bases sitting between them. The CDR3, as DNA: TGTGCCAGCAGTCCCTTCCGGGATAGCAATCAGCCCCAGCATTTT. Protein: CASSPFRDSNQPQHF.

J is TRBJ2-4 and V is TRBV6-5; perhaps TRBD1 as D (6 bases). The V gene's germline CDR1 is MNHEY and CDR2 SVGAGI. CDR3 length equals 13 residues. V was cut by 6 bases and J by 7 bases, with 13 bases left in between. The CDR3 spells CASRMTGGNIQYF. The CDR3 nucleotides read TGTGCCAGCAGGATGACAGGCGGGAACATTCAGTACTTC.

The V and J genes are TRBV27 and TRBJ2-7, with 8 bases fitting TRBD1. V was pared by 2 bases and J by 2 bases, with 5 bases of the junction left unmatched. CDR3 length equals 15 residues. CDR1 and CDR2 (germline): MNHEY, SMNVEV (reference sequence). CDR3 sequence reads: CASSLPGQVTYEQYV. The CDR3, as DNA: TGTGCCAGCAGTTTACCGGGACAGGTGACCTACGAGCAGTACGTC.

The rearrangement uses TRBV19 and TRBJ2-3, with D possibly TRBD1 on 6 matching bases. Trimming took off 7 bases at V and 6 bases at J, with 20 bases between the two ends. CDR3 size: 15 residues. Per germline, CDR1 LNHDA and CDR2 SQIVND (reference sequence). The CDR3: CASTKGGPRADTQYF. The CDR3 nucleotides read TGTGCCAGTACTAAAGGGGGACCGCGGGCCGATACGCAGTATTTT.

V and J are TRBV6-2 or TRBV6-3 and TRBJ1-1; tentative D call: TRBD1 (6 bases). Deletions cut 3 bases from V and 5 bases from J, with 22 bases between. CDR1 is MNHEY, CDR2 SVGEGT, per germline. This CDR3 comprises 17 residues. CDR3 in amino acids: CASSYRPAGRGGTEAFF. As DNA, the CDR3 is TGTGCCAGCAGTTATAGGCCTGCTGGCAGGGGAGGGACTGAAGCTTTCTTT.

The rearrangement joins TRBV11-3 to TRBJ2-1; D perhaps matches TRBD1 (5 bases). The V end lost 6 bases, the J end lost 0 bases, and 12 bases lay between the germline ends. CDR1 and CDR2 (germline): SGHNT, YENEEA. The CDR3 length is 15 residues. The CDR3 nucleotides are TGTGCCAGCAGGATAGACAGCAGCTCCTACAATGAGCAGTTCTTC. It encodes CASRIDSSSYNEQFF. The variable domain in full, with the rest retrieved from reference TRBV11-3 and TRBJ2-1, is EAGVVQSPRYKIIEKKQPVAFWCNPISGHNTLYWYLQNLGQGPELLIRYENEEAVDDSQLPKDRFSAERLKGVDSTLKIQPAELGDSAVYLCASRIDSSSYNEQFFGPGTRLTVL.

The CDR3 nucleotides are TGTGCCAGCAGCTTGGGACAGCTGAATCAGCCCCAGCATTTT. Its translation: CASSLGQLNQPQHF. The chain has TRBV5-6 and TRBJ1-5; weak D call: TRBD1 (5 bases). The V gene's germline CDR1 is SGHDT and CDR2 YYEEEE. V was trimmed by 0 bases and J by 4 bases, leaving 8 bases between them. This CDR3 has 14 amino acids.

This clone appeared once. The genes are TRBV28 and TRBJ1-5, with 8 bases lining up with TRBD1. Losses at the gene ends were 1 base for V and 6 bases for J; bases not matched to a gene: 5. The germline CDR1 and CDR2 sequences are MDHEN and SYDVKM. The CDR3 contains 15 residues. This CDR3 reads CASSLLQGAGQPQHF. The CDR3 coding sequence is TGTGCCAGCAGTTTATTGCAGGGGGCTGGTCAGCCCCAGCATTTT.

The gene calls are TRBV3-1 (or the pseudogene TRBV3-2) and TRBJ2-5; D possibly corresponds to TRBD2 (7 bases). Trimming shortened V by 3 bases and J by 5 bases, and 16 bases separated the two germline ends. The germline V gene has CDR1 LGHDT and CDR2 YNNKEL (reference sequence). The CDR3 has 15 amino acids. The CDR3 sequence is CASSQGGGLGETQYF. The CDR3 DNA is TGTGCCAGCAGCCAGGGAGGGGGATTGGGGGAGACCCAGTACTTC.

The V call is TRBV24-1, the J call TRBJ1-1; 11 nucleotides match TRBD1. CDR3 size: 15 residues. CDR1 is KGHDR and CDR2 is SFDVKD in the germline V gene. Trimming removed 4 bases from V and 5 bases from J; junction bases left unmatched: 5. CDR3 bases: TGTGCCACCAGTGACGCCGGGACAGGGGGAACTGAAGCTTTCTTT. It translates to CATSDAGTGGTEAFF.

V and J are TRBV3-1 (or the pseudogene TRBV3-2) and TRBJ1-1; D is uncertain. Per the germline V gene, CDR1 is LGHDT and CDR2 is YNNKEL (reference sequence). The CDR3 sequence is 15 residues long. Trimming left V 0 bases short and J 1 base short, with 9 bases between. Here the CDR3 DNA reads TGTGCCAGCAGCCAAGACCCCAACAGGAACACTGAAGCTTTCTTT. This codes for CASSQDPNRNTEAFF.

CDR3 protein: CASSTRGFDYGYTF. The CDR3 DNA reads as TGTGCCAGCAGCACCAGGGGATTTGACTATGGCTACACCTTC. The chain joins TRBV6-5 to TRBJ1-2, with D possibly being TRBD1 (6 bases). There are 14 residues in the CDR3. From germline, CDR1 is MNHEY and CDR2 SVGAGI. Deletions cut 6 bases from V and 3 bases from J, with 14 bases between.

The V and J genes are TRBV7-7 and TRBJ2-7, with 10 nucleotides matching TRBD2. The CDR3 covers 17 residues. CDR1 and CDR2 from the germline V gene are SSHAT and FNYEAQ (reference sequence). J was trimmed by 6 bases and V by 1 base; bases with no gene match: 12. The CDR3: CASSLVFGAGGRSEQYV. The CDR3 region has the DNA TGTGCCAGCAGCTTAGTCTTTGGAGCGGGGGGGCGTTCCGAGCAGTACGTC.

The chain employs TRBV3-1 (or the pseudogene TRBV3-2) and TRBJ1-3, with TRBD1 as a possible D gene (5 bases). This CDR3 has 16 residues. V dropped 3 bases and J dropped 4 bases, with 16 bases sitting between them. Germline loops: CDR1 LGHDT, CDR2 YNNKEL (reference sequence). This chain's CDR3 is CASSQSGLRDGNTIYF. The CDR3 DNA follows: TGTGCCAGCAGCCAGTCCGGCCTCAGGGACGGAAACACCATATATTTT.

The chain carries TRBV14 and TRBJ2-1; D is undetermined. Trimming stripped 2 bases from V and 14 bases from J, with 10 bases between. CDR1 and CDR2 from the germline V gene are SGHDN and FVKESK. CDR3 length: 11 amino acids. The CDR3 nucleotides read TGTGCCAGCAGCCAATTTCCCCCGAAGTTCTTC. Protein product: CASSQFPPKFF. The full variable domain, with the rest looked up from reference TRBV14 and TRBJ2-1, is EAGVTQFPSHSVIEKGQTVTLRCDPISGHDNLYWYRRVMGKEIKFLLHFVKESKQDESGMPNNRFLAERTGGTYSTLKVQPAELEDSGVYFCASSQFPPKFFGPGTRLTVL.

The chain employs TRBV5-1 and TRBJ2-1, with 7 bases that match TRBD2. The germline CDR1 and CDR2 sequences are SGHRS and YFSETQ. The V segment lost 0 bases and the J segment 6 bases; nucleotides outside the gene matches: 3. This CDR3 has 14 amino acids. This CDR3 is CASSLALAVNEQFF. The CDR3, as DNA: TGCGCCAGCAGCTTGGCCCTAGCGGTCAATGAGCAGTTCTTC.

This clone was seen a few times. The genes are TRBV19 and TRBJ1-1; D is uncertain. The ends were cut back, 6 bases at V and 9 bases at J, with 11 bases in the middle. Germline V gives CDR1 LNHDA, CDR2 SQIVND (reference sequence). This CDR3 has 11 residues. Here the CDR3 reads CASRAEWKAFF. The DNA for the CDR3 is TGTGCCAGTAGAGCTGAGTGGAAAGCTTTCTTT.

The chain links TRBV11-2 to TRBJ1-2, with D unresolved. The germline V gene encodes CDR1 SGHAT and CDR2 FQNNGV. There are 16 residues in the CDR3. V was clipped by 2 bases and J by 3 bases, with 16 bases between them. This CDR3 reads CASSLRAWQEHYGYTF. The CDR3, as DNA: TGTGCCAGCAGCTTACGGGCCTGGCAGGAACACTATGGCTACACCTTC.

The V and J genes are TRBV5-1 and TRBJ2-3; maybe TRBD1 (5 bases). Germline loops: CDR1 SGHRS, CDR2 YFSETQ. Trimming left V 5 bases short and J 1 base short, with 17 bases between. This CDR3 spans 16 amino acids. The CDR3 DNA sequence: TGCGCCAGCAGTCCTCAGGGTAGTGGTGGCACAGATACGCAGTATTTT. Its translation: CASSPQGSGGTDTQYF.

This sequence joins TRBV6-5 and TRBJ1-1; TRBD1 is a possible D gene (6 bases). The CDR3 sequence is 13 residues long. The germline gives CDR1 MNHEY, CDR2 SVGAGI. V gave up 6 bases and J gave up 7 bases, with 15 bases separating them. CDR3 loop: CASRTGAGNEAFF. CDR3 bases: TGTGCCAGCAGGACAGGCGCCGGGAATGAAGCTTTCTTT.

This chain connects TRBV19 to TRBJ1-1; D might be TRBD1 (6 bases). Trimming removed 4 bases at V and 4 bases at J, with 13 bases between. Germline V gene data show CDR1 as LNHDA and CDR2 as SQIVND (reference sequence). The CDR3 contains 14 residues. CDR3 bases: TGTGCCAGTAGTAGAAGAGGGGGTAGCACTGAAGCTTTCTTT. It translates to CASSRRGGSTEAFF.

The J gene is TRBJ2-5, the V gene TRBV7-2; D ambiguous. The germline V and J ends were trimmed by 1 base and 1 base, with 7 bases remaining between them. Germline V gene sequence: CDR1 SGHTA, CDR2 FQGNSA. The CDR3 is made up of 14 amino acids. In DNA form, the CDR3 reads TGTGCCAGCAGCTTAGGAGGTTTCCAAGAGACCCAGTACTTC. Translation: CASSLGGFQETQYF.

The V call is TRBV5-4, the J call TRBJ1-2, with TRBD1 identical over 10 bases. This CDR3 region has 13 residues. Germline CDR1 and CDR2: SGHNT and YYREEE (reference sequence). Trimming took 3 bases from V and 4 from J; bases not matched to a gene: 0. The CDR3 protein is CASSWDRGYGYTF. The CDR3 nucleotides are TGTGCCAGCAGCTGGGACAGGGGCTATGGCTACACCTTC. The variable domain in full, with the rest retrieved from reference TRBV5-4 and TRBJ1-2, is ETGVTQSPTHLIKTRGQQVTLRCSSQSGHNTVSWYQQALGQGPQFIFQYYREEENGRGNFPPRFSGLQFPNYSSELNVNALELDDSALYLCASSWDRGYGYTFGSGTRLTVV.